This TCR beta chain derives from a study of memory CD8 T cells in hepatitis C reinfection. Study in general: HCV reinfection: RNA-positive following two negative tests at least 60 days apart.

This sample's time point: late/post reinfection, 12 to 24 weeks after detection. Sorted cells were sequenced directly ex vivo without any in vitro expansion. CDR1 and CDR2 from the germline V gene are MNHEY and SMNVEV (reference sequence). Trimming pared 3 bases from V and 4 bases from J, leaving 15 bases between. CDR3 length: 15 residues. Profiled with immunoSEQ multiplex PCR; TCRdb holds only in-frame clones, not every one. The sample holds approximately 46,000 clones, roughly 87% seen once. Material for sequencing was naive CD8+ T cells sorted from blood. This clonotype was obtained from a man younger than 30 with hepatitis C virus infection. The chain couples TRBV27 to TRBJ1-2; tentative D call: TRBD1 (6 bases). The CDR3 DNA follows: TGTGCCAGCAGTTTCCTGGGGGCGCGGGTCTATGGCTACACCTTC. It yields the protein CASSFLGARVYGYTF.